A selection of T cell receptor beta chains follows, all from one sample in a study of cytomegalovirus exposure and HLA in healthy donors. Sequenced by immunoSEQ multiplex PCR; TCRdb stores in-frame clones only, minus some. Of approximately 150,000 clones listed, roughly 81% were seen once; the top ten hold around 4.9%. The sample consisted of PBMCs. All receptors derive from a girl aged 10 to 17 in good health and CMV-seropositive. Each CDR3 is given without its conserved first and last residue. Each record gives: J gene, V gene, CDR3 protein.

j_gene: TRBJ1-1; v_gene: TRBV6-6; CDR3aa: ASSYIGGTEAF
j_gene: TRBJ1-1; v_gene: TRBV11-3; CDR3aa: ASSPGGTNTEAF
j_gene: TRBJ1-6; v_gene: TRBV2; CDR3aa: ASSEPQGGSPLH
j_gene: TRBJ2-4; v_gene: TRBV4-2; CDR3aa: ASSQDQAENIQY
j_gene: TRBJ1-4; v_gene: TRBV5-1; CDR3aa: ASRSGPNEKLF
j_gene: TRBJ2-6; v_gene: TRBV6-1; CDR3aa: ASREKWGTSFGANVLT
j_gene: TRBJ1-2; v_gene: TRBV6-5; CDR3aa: ASSQAKTGHYGYT
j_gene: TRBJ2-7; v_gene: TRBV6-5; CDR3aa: ASSYRQGSPYEQY
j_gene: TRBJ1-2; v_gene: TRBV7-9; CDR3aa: AGSLVARGGYT
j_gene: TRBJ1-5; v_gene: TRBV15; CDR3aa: ATSKDRAWPQH
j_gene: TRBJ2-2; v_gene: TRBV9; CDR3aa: ASSRPGLAVNTGELF
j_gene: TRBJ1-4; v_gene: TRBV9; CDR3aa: ASSVGAGGPELNEKLF
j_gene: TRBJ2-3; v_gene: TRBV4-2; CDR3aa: ASSQELAGDRTDTQY
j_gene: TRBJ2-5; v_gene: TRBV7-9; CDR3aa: ASSPYGGAETQY
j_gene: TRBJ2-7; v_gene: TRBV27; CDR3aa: ASSQGQGSYEQY
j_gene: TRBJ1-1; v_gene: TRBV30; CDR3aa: AWSGTDEAF
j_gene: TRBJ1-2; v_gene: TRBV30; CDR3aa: AWSARRGRGYGYT
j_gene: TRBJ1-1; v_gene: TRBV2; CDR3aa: ASSEQGMNTEAF
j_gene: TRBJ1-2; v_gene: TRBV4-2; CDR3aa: ASSQETASNYGYT
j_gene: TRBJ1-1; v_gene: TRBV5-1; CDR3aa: ASSYGSTEAF
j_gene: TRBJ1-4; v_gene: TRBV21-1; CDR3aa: ASRDRGLNEKLF
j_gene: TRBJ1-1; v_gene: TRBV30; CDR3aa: AWRPPGTGVRDTEAF
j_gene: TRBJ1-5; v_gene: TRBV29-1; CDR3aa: SVILQGANGNQPQH
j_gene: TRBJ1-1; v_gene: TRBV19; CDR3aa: ASRRWTEAF
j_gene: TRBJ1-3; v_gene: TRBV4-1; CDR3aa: ASSRDNTRLSGNTIY
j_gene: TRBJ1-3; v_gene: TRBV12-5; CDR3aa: ASGTGSSGNTIY
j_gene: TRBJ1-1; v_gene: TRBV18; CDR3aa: ASSPSTGTNTEAF
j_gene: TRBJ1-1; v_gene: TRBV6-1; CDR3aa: ASSPTSDTEAF